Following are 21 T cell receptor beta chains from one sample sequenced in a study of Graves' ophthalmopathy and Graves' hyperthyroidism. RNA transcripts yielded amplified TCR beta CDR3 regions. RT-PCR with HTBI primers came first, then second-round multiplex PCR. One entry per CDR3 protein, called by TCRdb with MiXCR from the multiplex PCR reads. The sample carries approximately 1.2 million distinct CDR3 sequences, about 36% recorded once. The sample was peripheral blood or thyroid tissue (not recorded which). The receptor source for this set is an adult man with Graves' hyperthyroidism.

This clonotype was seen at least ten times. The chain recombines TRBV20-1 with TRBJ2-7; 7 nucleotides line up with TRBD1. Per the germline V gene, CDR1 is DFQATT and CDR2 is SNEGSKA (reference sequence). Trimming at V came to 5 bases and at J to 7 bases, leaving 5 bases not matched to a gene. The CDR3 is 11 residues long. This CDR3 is CSALTGSEQYF. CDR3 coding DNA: TGCAGTGCTTTGACAGGGAGTGAGCAGTACTTC.

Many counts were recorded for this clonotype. CDR3 sequence: CASSLGTEDEKLFF. The CDR3 DNA sequence: TGTGCCAGCAGCTTAGGGACAGAAGATGAAAAACTGTTTTTT. The chain recombines TRBV7-9 with TRBJ1-4, with D possibly matching TRBD1 (6 bases). The V end lost 1 base, the J end lost 6 bases, and 9 bases lay between the germline ends. CDR1 and CDR2 from the germline V gene are SEHNR and FQNEAQ (reference sequence). The CDR3 loop spans 14 amino acids. The full variable domain, rest sourced from reference TRBV7-9 and TRBJ1-4, is DTGVSQNPRHKITKRGQNVTFRCDPISEHNRLYWYRQTLGQGPEFLTYFQNEAQLEKSRLLSDRFSAERPKGSFSTLEIQRTEQGDSAMYLCASSLGTEDEKLFFGSGTQLSVL.

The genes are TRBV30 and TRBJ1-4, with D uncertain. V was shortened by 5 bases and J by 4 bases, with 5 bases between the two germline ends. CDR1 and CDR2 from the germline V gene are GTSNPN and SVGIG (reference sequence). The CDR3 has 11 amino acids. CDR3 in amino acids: CAWELNEKLFF. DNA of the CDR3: TGTGCCTGGGAACTTAATGAAAAACTGTTTTTT.

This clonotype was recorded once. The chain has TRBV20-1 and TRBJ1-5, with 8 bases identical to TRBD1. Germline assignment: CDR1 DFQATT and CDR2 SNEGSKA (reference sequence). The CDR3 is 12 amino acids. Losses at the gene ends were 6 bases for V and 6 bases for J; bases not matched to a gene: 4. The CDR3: CSADTGGQPQHF. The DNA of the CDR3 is TGCAGTGCCGACACAGGGGGTCAGCCCCAGCATTTT.

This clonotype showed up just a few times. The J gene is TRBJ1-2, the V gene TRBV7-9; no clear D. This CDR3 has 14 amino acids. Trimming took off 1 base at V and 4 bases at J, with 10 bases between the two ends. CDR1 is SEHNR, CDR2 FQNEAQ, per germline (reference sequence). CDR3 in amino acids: CASSLGEATYGYTF. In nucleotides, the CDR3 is TGTGCCAGCAGCTTAGGGGAGGCGACCTATGGCTACACCTTC.

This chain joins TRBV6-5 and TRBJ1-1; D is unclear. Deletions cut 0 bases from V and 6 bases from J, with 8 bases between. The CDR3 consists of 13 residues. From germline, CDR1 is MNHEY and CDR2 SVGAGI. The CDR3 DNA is TGTGCCAGCAGTTACTCAGGTTCCGCTGAAGCTTTCTTT. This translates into CASSYSGSAEAFF.

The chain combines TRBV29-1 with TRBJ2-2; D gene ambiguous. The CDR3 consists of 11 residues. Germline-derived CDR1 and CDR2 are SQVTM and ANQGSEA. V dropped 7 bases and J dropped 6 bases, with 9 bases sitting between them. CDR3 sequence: CSDRVSGELFF. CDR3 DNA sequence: TGCAGCGATCGGGTATCCGGGGAGCTGTTTTTT.

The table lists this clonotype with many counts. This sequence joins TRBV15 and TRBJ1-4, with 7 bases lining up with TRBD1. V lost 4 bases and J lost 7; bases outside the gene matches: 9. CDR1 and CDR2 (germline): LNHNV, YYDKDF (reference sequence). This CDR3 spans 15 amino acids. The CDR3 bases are TGTGCCACCAGCACAGCGCGGGACAGCCTTGAAAAACTGTTTTTT. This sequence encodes CATSTARDSLEKLFF.

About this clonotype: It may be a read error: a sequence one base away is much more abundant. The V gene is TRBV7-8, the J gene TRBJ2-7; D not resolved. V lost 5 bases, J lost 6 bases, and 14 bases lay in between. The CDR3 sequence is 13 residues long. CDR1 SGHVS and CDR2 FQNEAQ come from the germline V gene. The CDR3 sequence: CASSPPSRSEQYF. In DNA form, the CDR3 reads TGTGCCAGCAGCCCCCCATCGAGATCCGAGCAGTACTTC. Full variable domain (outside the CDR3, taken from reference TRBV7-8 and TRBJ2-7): GAGVSQSPRYKVAKRGQDVALRCDPISGHVSLFWYQQALGQGPEFLTYFQNEAQLDKSGLPSDRFFAERPEGSVSTLKIQRTQQEDSAVYLCASSPPSRSEQYFGPGTRLTVT.

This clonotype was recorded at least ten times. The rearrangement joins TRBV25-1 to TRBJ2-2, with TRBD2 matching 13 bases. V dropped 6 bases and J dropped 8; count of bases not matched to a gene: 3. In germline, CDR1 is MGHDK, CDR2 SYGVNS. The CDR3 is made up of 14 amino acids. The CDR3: CASRGTSGVGELFF. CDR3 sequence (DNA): TGTGCCAGCAGGGGGACTAGCGGGGTAGGGGAGCTGTTTTTT.

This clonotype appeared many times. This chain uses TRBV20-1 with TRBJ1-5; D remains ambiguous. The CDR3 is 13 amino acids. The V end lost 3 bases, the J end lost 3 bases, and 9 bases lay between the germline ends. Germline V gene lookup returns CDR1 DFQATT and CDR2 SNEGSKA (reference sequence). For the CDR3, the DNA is TGCAGTGCTAGTCGCCAGGACAATCAGCCCCAGCATTTT. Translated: CSASRQDNQPQHF.

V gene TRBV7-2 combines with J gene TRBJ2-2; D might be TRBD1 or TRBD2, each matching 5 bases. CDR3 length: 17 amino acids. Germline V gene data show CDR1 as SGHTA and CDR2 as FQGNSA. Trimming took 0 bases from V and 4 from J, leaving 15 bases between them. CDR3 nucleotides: TGTGCCAGCAGCTTAGCGCTCCGGGGTGGGGGCACCGGGGAGCTGTTTTTT. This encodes CASSLALRGGGTGELFF.

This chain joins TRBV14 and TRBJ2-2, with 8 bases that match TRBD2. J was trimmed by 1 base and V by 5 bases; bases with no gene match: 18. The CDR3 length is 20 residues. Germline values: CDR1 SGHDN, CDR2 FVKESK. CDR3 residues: CASSTLPPGLVSLNTGELFF. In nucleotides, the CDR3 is TGTGCCAGCAGCACCTTACCTCCGGGACTAGTCTCTTTGAACACCGGGGAGCTGTTTTTT.

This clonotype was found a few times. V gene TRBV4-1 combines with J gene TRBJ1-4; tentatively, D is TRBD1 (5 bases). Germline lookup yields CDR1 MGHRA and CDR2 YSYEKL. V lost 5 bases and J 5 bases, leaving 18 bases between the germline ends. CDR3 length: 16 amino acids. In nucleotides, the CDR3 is TGCGCCAGCAGCAAAGCGGTACAGGCGAAGAATGAAAAACTGTTTTTT. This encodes CASSKAVQAKNEKLFF.

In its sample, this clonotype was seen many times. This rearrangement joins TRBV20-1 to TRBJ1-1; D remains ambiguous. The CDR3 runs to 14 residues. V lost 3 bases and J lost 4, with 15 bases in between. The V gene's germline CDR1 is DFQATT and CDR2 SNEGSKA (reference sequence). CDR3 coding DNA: TGCAGTGCTAGGTCAGTGGTGGTTGGCACTGAAGCTTTCTTT. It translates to CSARSVVVGTEAFF.

The CDR3: CASSSSSGGSYEQYF. The CDR3 region has the DNA TGTGCCAGCAGCTCGTCTAGCGGCGGTTCCTACGAGCAGTACTTC. J is TRBJ2-7 and V is TRBV7-9; 7 bases fit TRBD2. V shed 4 bases, J shed 1 base, and the junction held 7 bases outside the gene matches. There are 15 residues in the CDR3. Per the germline V gene, CDR1 is SEHNR and CDR2 is FQNEAQ (reference sequence).

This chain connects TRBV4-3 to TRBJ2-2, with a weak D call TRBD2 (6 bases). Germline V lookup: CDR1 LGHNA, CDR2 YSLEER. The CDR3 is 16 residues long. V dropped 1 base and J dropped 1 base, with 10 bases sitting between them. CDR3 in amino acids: CASSQGSGQNTGELFF. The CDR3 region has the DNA TGCGCCAGCAGCCAAGGTAGCGGACAGAACACCGGGGAGCTGTTTTTT.

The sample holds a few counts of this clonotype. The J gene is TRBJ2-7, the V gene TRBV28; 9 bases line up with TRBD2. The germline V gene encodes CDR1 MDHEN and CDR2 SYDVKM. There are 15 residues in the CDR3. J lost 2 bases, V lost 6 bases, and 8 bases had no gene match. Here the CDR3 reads CASRSPGLAPYEQYF. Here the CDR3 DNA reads TGTGCCAGCAGGTCACCGGGACTAGCTCCCTACGAGCAGTACTTC. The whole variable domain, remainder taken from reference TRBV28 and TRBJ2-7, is DVKVTQSSRYLVKRTGEKVFLECVQDMDHENMFWYRQDPGLGLRLIYFSYDVKMKEKGDIPEGYSVSREKKERFSLILESASTNQTSMYLCASRSPGLAPYEQYFGPGTRLTVT.

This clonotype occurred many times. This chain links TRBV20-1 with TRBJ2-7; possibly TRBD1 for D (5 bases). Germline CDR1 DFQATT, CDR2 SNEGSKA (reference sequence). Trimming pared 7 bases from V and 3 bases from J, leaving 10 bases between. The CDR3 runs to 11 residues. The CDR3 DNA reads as TGCAGTGTTCTAGGGGACTACGAGCAGTACTTC. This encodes CSVLGDYEQYF.

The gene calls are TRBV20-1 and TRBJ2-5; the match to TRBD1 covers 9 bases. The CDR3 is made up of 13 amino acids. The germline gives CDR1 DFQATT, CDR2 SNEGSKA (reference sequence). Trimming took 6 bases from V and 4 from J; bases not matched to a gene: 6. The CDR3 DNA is TGCAGTGCGAGGGACAGGGATTTAGAGACCCAGTACTTC. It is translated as CSARDRDLETQYF.

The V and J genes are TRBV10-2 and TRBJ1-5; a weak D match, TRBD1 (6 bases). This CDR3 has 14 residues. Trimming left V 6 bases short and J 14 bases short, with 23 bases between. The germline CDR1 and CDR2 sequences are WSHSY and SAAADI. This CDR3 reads CASRPSGGHQYEHF. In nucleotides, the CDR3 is TGCGCCAGCAGACCGAGCGGGGGCCACCAGTACGAGCATTTT.